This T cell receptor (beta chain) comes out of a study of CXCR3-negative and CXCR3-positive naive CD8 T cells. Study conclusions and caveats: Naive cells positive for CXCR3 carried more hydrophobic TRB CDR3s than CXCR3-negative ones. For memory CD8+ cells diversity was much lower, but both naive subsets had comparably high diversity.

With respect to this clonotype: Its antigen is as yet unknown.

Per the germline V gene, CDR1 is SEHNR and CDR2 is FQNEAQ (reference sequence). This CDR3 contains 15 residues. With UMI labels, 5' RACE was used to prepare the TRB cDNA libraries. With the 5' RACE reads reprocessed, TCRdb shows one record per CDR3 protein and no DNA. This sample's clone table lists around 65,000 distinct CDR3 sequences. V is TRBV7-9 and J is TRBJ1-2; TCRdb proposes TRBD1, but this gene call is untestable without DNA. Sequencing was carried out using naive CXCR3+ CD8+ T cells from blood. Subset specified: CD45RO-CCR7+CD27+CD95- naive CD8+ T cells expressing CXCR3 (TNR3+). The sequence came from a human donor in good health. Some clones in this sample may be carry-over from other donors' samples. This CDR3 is CASSFPGQGAPGYTF.